This is a list of T cell receptor beta chains from one sample in a study of OX40 agonist ivuxolimab in advanced cancers. The assay was immunoSEQ multiplex PCR, and TCRdb's table has in-frame clones only and misses some. The sample holds 75,000 to 90,000 clones, more than 70% seen once. The input for sequencing was CD4+ or CD8+ T cells sorted from blood, taken in a trial of the OX40 agonist ivuxolimab. The receptor set was obtained from an adult with an advanced solid tumor such as melanoma, head and neck, liver or kidney cancer. CDR3s leave out the opening cysteine and the closing phenylalanine or tryptophan. Fields, in order: V gene, clone size, CDR3 protein. Rows give clone size only sometimes, using once, few, many, or a class for an expanded clone.

V gene: TRBV6-1; clone size: -; CDR3 protein: ASSEVFWDRDSPLH
V gene: TRBV9; clone size: -; CDR3 protein: ASSAQGLPYTGELF
V gene: TRBV7-3; clone size: -; CDR3 protein: ASSSGTSGNAKQF
V gene: TRBV14; clone size: -; CDR3 protein: ASSSPRGEQY
V gene: TRBV7-6; clone size: -; CDR3 protein: ASRPRGDLDEQF
V gene: TRBV6-5; clone size: -; CDR3 protein: ASRPVQGNSPLH
V gene: TRBV10-3; clone size: -; CDR3 protein: AISGTGGANTEAF
V gene: TRBV7-6; clone size: -; CDR3 protein: ASSRQGTGELF
V gene: TRBV11-2; clone size: few; CDR3 protein: ASSLRRQGGNSPLH
V gene: TRBV2; clone size: -; CDR3 protein: GEQSPDTGELF
V gene: TRBV6-5; clone size: -; CDR3 protein: ASSLLIGFGELF